The clone carrying this T cell receptor beta chain was counted a few times. Its antigen is not known. The data are from a study of cytomegalovirus exposure and HLA in healthy donors. Study results and limitations: TCR beta chain V- and J-gene trimming was linked, in a later analysis, to a missense variant in DCLRE1C. CMV serostatus was the only immune exposure information that was available. Reportedly, TCR beta sequences accurately predicted HLA-A and HLA-B alleles in most subjects.

Germline V gene lookup returns CDR1 SGHDT and CDR2 YYEEEE. V was trimmed by 0 bases and J by 10 bases, leaving 14 bases between them. This CDR3 spans 15 amino acids. The PCR ran on 60 Vbeta and 13 Jbeta primers. The table came from immunoSEQ multiplex PCR; TCRdb's copy has only in-frame clones and leaves some out. Of approximately 210,000 clones detected, roughly 73% appear once; the ten largest clones hold roughly 2.1%. The specimen sequenced was PBMCs. The receptor's source is a woman in her 30s in good health and CMV-seropositive. The rearrangement uses TRBV5-6 and TRBJ1-6; D gene uncertain. CDR3 region: CASSLVGDGSSPLHF. In DNA form, the CDR3 reads TGTGCCAGCAGCTTGGTCGGAGACGGGAGCTCACCCCTCCACTTT.